A single sample gave rise to the 14 T cell receptor beta chains below, sequenced in a study of vaccination and CD4 T cells after COVID-19. Time point meaning: late sampling 161 to 241 days after vaccination in three convalescent patients. Regarding treatment: approximately 11-day PBMC culture with coronavirus spike peptide pools or control peptides (ViraFEST assay). The antigens these receptors bind are not known. The Oncomine TCR Beta short-read assay sequenced DNA from cultured CD4+ T cells. TCRdb reprocessed the PCR reads with MiXCR, giving one entry per CDR3 protein. The sample records fewer than 25,000 distinct CDR3 sequences, around two fifths being singletons. Sequenced here: CD4+ T cells from blood, cultured in vitro, sampled about 7 months after SARS-CoV-2 vaccination. Every receptor here comes from a human donor who had recovered from COVID-19.

CDR3 loop: CATTDRVSPLHF. The CDR3 DNA reads as TGTGCCACCACGGACAGGGTTTCACCCCTCCACTTT. The chain combines TRBV6-1 with TRBJ1-6, with 8 nucleotides matching TRBD1. CDR3 length: 12 amino acids. With V trimmed by 10 bases and J by 9 bases, 5 bases remained unmatched. Germline CDR1 reads MNHNS; CDR2 reads SASEGT.

The sample holds a few counts of this clonotype. The chain is built from TRBV7-9 and TRBJ1-2; 7 bases fit TRBD1. V lost 1 base, J lost 4 bases, and 0 bases stayed unmatched. The germline V gene has CDR1 SEHNR and CDR2 FQNEAQ (reference sequence). The CDR3 consists of 13 residues. The CDR3 sequence: CASSLGQGYGYTF. In nucleotides, the CDR3 is TGTGCCAGCAGCTTAGGACAGGGCTATGGCTACACCTTC.

This chain uses TRBV27 with TRBJ1-1, with a possible D match to TRBD1 (5 bases). V gave up 7 bases and J gave up 8 bases, with 17 bases separating them. The length of the CDR3 is 13 residues. CDR1 and CDR2 from the germline V gene are MNHEY and SMNVEV (reference sequence). DNA for the CDR3: TGTGCCAGCACCCGGGACCGGCGGGGGGAAGCTTTCTTT. It yields the protein CASTRDRRGEAFF.

The chain has TRBV27 and TRBJ2-5; D is unclear. The CDR3 is 17 amino acids. Trimming cost V 4 bases and J 4 bases, with 22 bases left between them. Germline CDR1 is MNHEY and CDR2 is SMNVEV (reference sequence). CDR3 DNA: TGTGCCAGCAGTTCCCGGGCAGGTACGGCGTGGAGAGAGACCCAGTACTTC. It codes for CASSSRAGTAWRETQYF.

Only one count was recorded for this clonotype. The chain employs TRBV19 and TRBJ2-1; TRBD2 aligns across 7 bases. Germline values: CDR1 LNHDA, CDR2 SQIVND (reference sequence). CDR3 size: 16 residues. J lost 6 bases, V lost 5 bases, and 13 bases had no gene match. Written as DNA, the CDR3 is TGTGCCAGTAGTCTCCCGGGCCAGCGGGGTTTCAATGAGCAGTTCTTC. Its translation is CASSLPGQRGFNEQFF. The whole variable domain, remainder taken from reference TRBV19 and TRBJ2-1, is DGGITQSPKYLFRKEGQNVTLSCEQNLNHDAMYWYRQDPGQGLRLIYYSQIVNDFQKGDIAEGYSVSREKKESFPLTVTSAQKNPTAFYLCASSLPGQRGFNEQFFGPGTRLTVL.

V gene TRBV20-1 combines with J gene TRBJ1-4; a weak D match, TRBD1 (5 bases). CDR3 length: 14 residues. The germline gives CDR1 DFQATT, CDR2 SNEGSKA (reference sequence). V was pared by 5 bases and J by 4 bases, with 14 bases between. CDR3: CSAPRDGFNEKLFF. The CDR3, as DNA: TGCAGTGCTCCTCGGGACGGCTTTAATGAAAAACTGTTTTTT.

Only a few counts were recorded for this clonotype. This rearrangement joins TRBV20-1 to TRBJ1-1; D unclear. The CDR3 consists of 13 residues. Trimming cost V 3 bases and J 4 bases, with 12 bases left between them. Germline V gives CDR1 DFQATT, CDR2 SNEGSKA (reference sequence). CDR3 in amino acids: CSASAPWGTEAFF. CDR3 bases: TGCAGTGCTAGCGCGCCCTGGGGCACTGAAGCTTTCTTT.

CDR3 amino acids: CSAADLRTADTQYF. The CDR3 DNA sequence: TGCAGTGCCGCGGACTTACGGACCGCAGATACGCAGTATTTT. V gene TRBV20-1 combines with J gene TRBJ2-3; maybe TRBD2 (5 bases). Germline V gene sequence: CDR1 DFQATT, CDR2 SNEGSKA (reference sequence). This CDR3 has 14 amino acids. With 6 bases removed from V and 4 bases from J, the gap between germline ends came to 17 bases.

The chain employs TRBV7-2 and TRBJ2-5, with D perhaps matching TRBD1 (6 bases). The germline CDR1 and CDR2 sequences are SGHTA and FQGNSA. The V end was cut by 1 base, the J end by 1 base, with 10 bases between. This CDR3 is 15 amino acids long. The CDR3 DNA sequence: TGTGCCAGCAGCTTAGGTAACAGGGCCCAAGAGACCCAGTACTTC. It encodes CASSLGNRAQETQYF.

This clonotype was seen only a few times. This chain connects TRBV11-3 to TRBJ2-1; D is possibly TRBD2 (5 bases). CDR3 length: 15 residues. Germline values: CDR1 SGHNT, CDR2 YENEEA. V was clipped by 5 bases and J by 4 bases, with 15 bases between them. For the CDR3, the DNA is TGTGCCAGCAGCCCCCGGACTGACACGTACAATGAGCAGTTCTTC. Residues: CASSPRTDTYNEQFF.

This clonotype came up once. The CDR3 DNA follows: TGTGCCAGCAGCTGGGACCGTGCCTCTGGGGCCAACGTCCTGACTTTC. It codes for CASSWDRASGANVLTF. The rearrangement links TRBV7-3 to TRBJ2-6; D assignment may be TRBD1 or TRBD2 (5 bases each). CDR1 is SGHTA and CDR2 is FQGTGA in the germline V gene. The CDR3 contains 16 residues. V was pared by 4 bases and J by 0 bases, with 10 bases between.

This chain joins TRBV6-5 and TRBJ2-1; D unclear. This CDR3 is 13 amino acids long. Trimming removed 4 bases at V and 4 bases at J, with 8 bases between. Germline values: CDR1 MNHEY, CDR2 SVGAGI. The CDR3 loop reads CASSFDWYNEQFF. Here the CDR3 DNA reads TGTGCCAGCAGTTTTGACTGGTACAATGAGCAGTTCTTC.

This chain connects TRBV20-1 to TRBJ2-5; 10 bases align to TRBD2. The CDR3 runs 16 residues. Germline CDR1 is DFQATT and CDR2 is SNEGSKA (reference sequence). V shed 3 bases and J 5 bases; nucleotides not matched to a gene: 12. CDR3 amino acids: CSASPLAGRAWETQYF. CDR3 sequence (DNA): TGCAGTGCTAGTCCACTAGCGGGAAGGGCTTGGGAGACCCAGTACTTC.

This clonotype was counted only a few times. V usage is TRBV18 and J usage is TRBJ1-5, with D possibly TRBD1 on 5 matching bases. V lost 2 bases to trimming and J lost 4 bases, with 12 bases between them. Per the germline V gene, CDR1 is KGHSH and CDR2 is LQKENI. The CDR3 spans 15 residues. The CDR3 DNA follows: TGTGCCAGCTCACCAATGACAGCTAGTAATCAGCCCCAGCATTTT. Encoded protein: CASSPMTASNQPQHF. The complete variable domain, with remaining parts taken from reference TRBV18 and TRBJ1-5, reads NAGVMQNPRHLVRRRGQEARLRCSPMKGHSHVYWYRQLPEEGLKFMVYLQKENIIDESGMPKERFSAEFPKEGPSILRIQQVVRGDSAAYFCASSPMTASNQPQHFGDGTRLSIL.